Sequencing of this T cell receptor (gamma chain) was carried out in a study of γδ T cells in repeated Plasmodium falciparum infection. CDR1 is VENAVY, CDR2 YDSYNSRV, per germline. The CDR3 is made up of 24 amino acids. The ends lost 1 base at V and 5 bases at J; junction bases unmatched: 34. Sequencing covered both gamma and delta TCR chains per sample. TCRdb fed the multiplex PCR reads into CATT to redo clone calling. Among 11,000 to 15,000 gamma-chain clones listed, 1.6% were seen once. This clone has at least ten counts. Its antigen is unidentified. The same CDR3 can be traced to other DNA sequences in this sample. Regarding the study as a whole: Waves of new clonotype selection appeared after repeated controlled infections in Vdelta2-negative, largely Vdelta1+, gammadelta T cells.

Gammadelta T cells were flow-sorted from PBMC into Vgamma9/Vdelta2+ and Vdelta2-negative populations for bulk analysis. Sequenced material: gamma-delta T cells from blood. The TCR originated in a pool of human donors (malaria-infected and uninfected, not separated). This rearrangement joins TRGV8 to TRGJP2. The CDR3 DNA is TGTGCCACCTGGGATAGAAGGATTATTAAGAATCGGCTAGACTCCCTTTGGAGTGATTGGATCAAGACGTTT. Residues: CATWDRRIIKNRLDSLWSDWIKTF.